One sample yielded the 24 T cell receptor beta chains listed below, sequenced in a study of cytomegalovirus exposure and HLA in healthy donors. In the PCR, 60 Vbeta and 13 Jbeta primers were used. Libraries were prepared by immunoSEQ multiplex PCR; TCRdb keeps only in-frame clonotypes and omits some of them. This sample has 50,000 to 60,000 clones, with about three quarters found just once. Sequencing used PBMCs. These receptor sequences come from a man in his late teens or twenties in good health and CMV-seronegative.

The rearrangement uses TRBV6-5 and TRBJ2-2, with TRBD1 matching over 8 bases. J was trimmed by 4 bases and V by 6 bases; bases with no gene match: 7. The CDR3 sequence is 15 residues long. Looked up from germline, CDR1 is MNHEY and CDR2 is SVGAGI. CDR3 protein: CASRRQGSATGELFF. The DNA of the CDR3 is TGTGCCAGCAGAAGACAGGGGTCGGCCACCGGGGAGCTGTTTTTT.

The gene calls are TRBV5-1 and TRBJ2-3, with 7 bases matching TRBD1. With V trimmed by 4 bases and J by 4 bases, 6 bases remained unmatched. CDR1 is SGHRS and CDR2 is YFSETQ in the germline V gene. The CDR3 sequence is 14 residues long. The CDR3 DNA is TGCGCCAGCAGCAATGACAGGGCCCCAGATACGCAGTATTTT. It codes for CASSNDRAPDTQYF.

This sequence joins TRBV6-5 and TRBJ2-5; possibly TRBD2 for D (6 bases). Germline-derived CDR1 and CDR2 are MNHEY and SVGAGI. Trimming pared 5 bases from V and 3 bases from J, leaving 13 bases between. The CDR3 covers 14 residues. CDR3 in amino acids: CASSPLGGKETQYF. CDR3 nucleotide sequence: TGTGCCAGCAGTCCTCTGGGGGGAAAAGAGACCCAGTACTTC.

This chain links TRBV6-5 with TRBJ1-5, with no clear D. The CDR3 spans 14 residues. Trimming removed 2 bases at V and 5 bases at J, with 10 bases between. Per the germline V gene, CDR1 is MNHEY and CDR2 is SVGAGI. Written as DNA, the CDR3 is TGTGCCAGCAGTTACGGGAGGGCGGATCAGCCCCAGCATTTT. Amino acids: CASSYGRADQPQHF.

The chain joins TRBV6-1 to TRBJ1-1, with 8 bases aligning to TRBD1. CDR3 length: 15 amino acids. V was clipped by 4 bases and J by 0 bases; unmatched bases: 4. Germline CDR1 reads MNHNS; CDR2 reads SASEGT. The CDR3 bases are TGTGCCAGCAGTGCCTTGACAGGGGTGAACACTGAAGCTTTCTTT. Residues: CASSALTGVNTEAFF.

The rearrangement links TRBV5-4 to TRBJ2-3; the match to TRBD2 covers 13 bases. V lost 0 bases and J lost 1; bases outside the gene matches: 8. This CDR3 is built from 19 residues. Germline CDR1 reads SGHNT; CDR2 reads YYREEE (reference sequence). CDR3 residues: CASSLGTSGSLPRTDTQYF. The CDR3 DNA follows: TGTGCCAGCAGCTTGGGGACTAGCGGGAGTTTGCCCCGCACAGATACGCAGTATTTT.

This rearrangement joins TRBV4-3 to TRBJ1-5; possible D gene TRBD1, 6 bases. This CDR3 has 17 residues. V was pared by 0 bases and J by 3 bases, with 15 bases between. The germline CDR1 and CDR2 sequences are LGHNA and YSLEER. CDR3: CASSQEVRGANNQPQHF. In DNA, the CDR3 is TGCGCCAGCAGCCAAGAAGTTCGGGGGGCAAACAATCAGCCCCAGCATTTT.

This chain links TRBV4-1 with TRBJ2-5; D remains unclear. CDR3 length: 15 amino acids. The germline V gene encodes CDR1 MGHRA and CDR2 YSYEKL. Between the trimmed V and J ends, which lost 0 bases and 5 bases, there was a span of 13 bases. CDR3 DNA: TGCGCCAGCAGCCAAGATGGGCAGTCTCAGGAGACCCAGTACTTC. Translating gives CASSQDGQSQETQYF.

The chain recombines TRBV28 with TRBJ1-1; tentative D call: TRBD1 (5 bases). The CDR3 has 14 amino acids. Germline V gene lookup returns CDR1 MDHEN and CDR2 SYDVKM. V lost 8 bases and J lost 3, with 16 bases in between. The CDR3 loop is CASEGGGSDTEAFF. The CDR3 DNA follows: TGTGCCAGCGAAGGCGGGGGGTCCGACACTGAAGCTTTCTTT. The full variable domain, completed using reference TRBV28 and TRBJ1-1, is DVKVTQSSRYLVKRTGEKVFLECVQDMDHENMFWYRQDPGLGLRLIYFSYDVKMKEKGDIPEGYSVSREKKERFSLILESASTNQTSMYLCASEGGGSDTEAFFGQGTRLTVV.

This sequence joins TRBV6-1 and TRBJ1-1; no firm D call. Germline CDR1 MNHNS, CDR2 SASEGT. Deletions cut 2 bases from V and 1 base from J, with 5 bases between. The CDR3 runs to 13 residues. Here the CDR3 DNA reads TGTGCCAGCAGTGAAAAGCGGAACACTGAAGCTTTCTTT. It translates to CASSEKRNTEAFF.

V usage is TRBV28 and J usage is TRBJ2-1; D not resolved. This CDR3 contains 13 residues. Germline V CDR1 and CDR2: MDHEN, SYDVKM. V was trimmed by 5 bases and J by 5 bases, leaving 10 bases between them. The CDR3, as DNA: TGTGCCAGCAGTCCCCCGGTGAACAATGAGCAGTTCTTC. It codes for CASSPPVNNEQFF.

This chain connects TRBV6-1 to TRBJ2-7; maybe TRBD2 (5 bases). Germline V gene sequence: CDR1 MNHNS, CDR2 SASEGT. This CDR3 has 13 residues. V lost 1 base to trimming and J lost 5 bases, with 9 bases between them. CDR3 protein: CASSEGGWDEQYF. In DNA, the CDR3 is TGTGCCAGCAGTGAAGGAGGGTGGGACGAGCAGTACTTC.

Here the CDR3 DNA reads TGTGCCAGCAGCCGCTCCGGACAGGGCGGCACTGAAGCTTTCTTT. It is translated as CASSRSGQGGTEAFF. This chain uses TRBV9 with TRBJ1-1; 8 nucleotides agree with TRBD1. The CDR3 contains 15 residues. Unmatched junction bases numbered 9, after V lost 4 bases and J lost 4 bases. In germline, CDR1 is SGDLS, CDR2 YYNGEE.

The chain recombines TRBV5-1 with TRBJ2-2, with 8 positions matching TRBD1. J was trimmed by 5 bases and V by 2 bases; bases with no gene match: 11. This CDR3 has 17 residues. Germline CDR1 and CDR2: SGHRS and YFSETQ. The DNA of the CDR3 is TGCGCCAGCAGCTTCCAGCCGACAGGGGCTGGAACCGGGGAGCTGTTTTTT. Translating gives CASSFQPTGAGTGELFF.

V gene TRBV30 combines with J gene TRBJ1-1, with D hard to call. The germline V gene has CDR1 GTSNPN and CDR2 SVGIG (reference sequence). CDR3 length equals 13 residues. V was pared by 0 bases and J by 0 bases, with 5 bases between. The CDR3 nucleotides read TGTGCCTGGAGTGTTAGTTTGAACACTGAAGCTTTCTTT. This codes for CAWSVSLNTEAFF.

The chain combines TRBV5-6 with TRBJ1-2; 7 bases fit TRBD1. V trimming: 4 bases; J trimming: 5 bases; junction bases outside the gene matches: 5. Per germline, CDR1 SGHDT and CDR2 YYEEEE. The CDR3 is 13 residues long. In DNA, the CDR3 is TGTGCCAGCAGCCTGGGACAGCCTTATGGCTACACCTTC. It codes for CASSLGQPYGYTF.

CDR3 sequence (DNA): TGTGCCAGCAGAAAAGACAGGGGAAGTGACGAGCAGTACTTC. Translating it yields CASRKDRGSDEQYF. The J gene is TRBJ2-7, the V gene TRBV28, with TRBD1 matching over 8 bases. The ends lost 6 bases at V and 5 bases at J; junction bases unmatched: 9. This CDR3 is built from 14 residues. CDR1 MDHEN and CDR2 SYDVKM come from the germline V gene. Full variable domain (outside the CDR3, taken from reference TRBV28 and TRBJ2-7): DVKVTQSSRYLVKRTGEKVFLECVQDMDHENMFWYRQDPGLGLRLIYFSYDVKMKEKGDIPEGYSVSREKKERFSLILESASTNQTSMYLCASRKDRGSDEQYFGPGTRLTVT.

For this clone: The junction does not match germline at one end; this may be a read error. This sequence joins TRBV30 and TRBJ2-7; 7 bases agree with TRBD2. This CDR3 has 13 amino acids. Germline values: CDR1 GTSNPN, CDR2 SVGIG (reference sequence). The CDR3 sequence is CACLCGRADYRVF. CDR3 sequence (DNA): TGTGCCTGTCTCTGTGGGAGGGCTGATTACCGAGTCTTC.

In DNA, the CDR3 is TGCGCCAGCAGCCAGACAGGGGTCTATGGCTACACCTTC. Amino acid sequence: CASSQTGVYGYTF. The chain is built from TRBV5-1 and TRBJ1-2; TRBD1 aligns across 8 bases. Germline values: CDR1 SGHRS, CDR2 YFSETQ. The V gene end was trimmed by 4 bases and the J gene end by 4 bases; junction bases not matched to a gene: 3. There are 13 residues in the CDR3.

The J gene is TRBJ2-5, the V gene TRBV9; D unclear. CDR3 length: 13 residues. V gave up 2 bases and J gave up 5 bases, with 10 bases separating them. CDR1 is SGDLS and CDR2 is YYNGEE in the germline V gene. The CDR3 sequence is CASSVMPRETQYF. The CDR3 nucleotides read TGTGCCAGCAGCGTTATGCCGAGGGAGACCCAGTACTTC.

The V and J genes are TRBV6-5 and TRBJ1-1, with D unclear. V dropped 5 bases and J dropped 4 bases, with 14 bases sitting between them. The CDR3 is 14 residues long. The germline CDR1 and CDR2 sequences are MNHEY and SVGAGI. The CDR3 nucleotides read TGTGCCAGCAGTGCCGGGAGACTGGGCACTGAAGCTTTCTTT. This codes for CASSAGRLGTEAFF.

The chain recombines TRBV25-1 with TRBJ2-7; tentative D call: TRBD1 (6 bases). CDR3 length: 14 amino acids. Germline V gene data show CDR1 as MGHDK and CDR2 as SYGVNS. Between the trimmed V and J ends, which lost 2 bases and 9 bases, there was a span of 17 bases. Here the CDR3 DNA reads TGTGCCAGCAGTGAAGCGGTGGGACACATAGTGCAGTACTTC. Translated, it gives CASSEAVGHIVQYF.

The chain uses TRBV7-8 and TRBJ2-2, with TRBD2 identical over 7 bases. From germline, CDR1 is SGHVS and CDR2 FQNEAQ. The CDR3 contains 15 residues. V lost 4 bases and J lost 2; bases outside the gene matches: 4. As DNA, the CDR3 is TGTGCCAGCAGCTCGGGCGGGGGTAACACCGGGGAGCTGTTTTTT. This encodes CASSSGGGNTGELFF. Full variable domain (remainder filled in from reference TRBV7-8 and TRBJ2-2): GAGVSQSPRYKVAKRGQDVALRCDPISGHVSLFWYQQALGQGPEFLTYFQNEAQLDKSGLPSDRFFAERPEGSVSTLKIQRTQQEDSAVYLCASSSGGGNTGELFFGEGSRLTVL.

This clone was detected only a few times. The CDR3 is CAIGTGVPYGYTF. CDR3 nucleotide sequence: TGTGCCATAGGCACCGGGGTACCCTATGGCTACACCTTC. The chain carries TRBV6-5 and TRBJ1-2, with no clear D. This CDR3 contains 13 residues. V was cut by 10 bases and J by 4 bases, with 16 bases left in between. The germline gives CDR1 MNHEY, CDR2 SVGAGI.